A single sample is the source of the 25 T cell receptor beta chains below, sequenced in a study of follicular helper T cells after annual influenza vaccination. Libraries were prepared by immunoSEQ multiplex PCR; TCRdb keeps only in-frame clonotypes and omits some of them. The sample lists about 9,800 clones; around four fifths were seen once. Stated time point: 2014-2015 season, 7 days after vaccination. The sequenced sample was CXCR5- memory CD4+ T cells sorted from blood, obtained 7 days after influenza vaccination. Receptors originate from an adult who received the influenza vaccine.

This clone was seen a handful of times. The chain employs TRBV11-3 and TRBJ2-5; TRBD2 matches 7 bases. Germline loops: CDR1 SGHNT, CDR2 YENEEA. This CDR3 has 15 residues. V dropped 5 bases and J dropped 4; count of bases not matched to a gene: 10. CDR3 in amino acids: CASSHTWRGRETQYF. The CDR3 nucleotides are TGTGCCAGCAGCCACACCTGGCGGGGGAGAGAGACCCAGTACTTC.

The sample holds one count of this clone. The rearrangement uses TRBV5-1 and TRBJ2-1, with 7 positions matching TRBD2. V shed 4 bases, J shed 0 bases, and the junction held 10 bases outside the gene matches. The V gene's germline CDR1 is SGHRS and CDR2 YFSETQ. This CDR3 is built from 17 residues. The CDR3 here is CASSGKSGVGSYNEQFF. The CDR3 coding sequence is TGCGCCAGCAGCGGGAAAAGCGGGGTGGGCTCCTACAATGAGCAGTTCTTC.

This chain joins TRBV9 and TRBJ1-2; tentatively, D is TRBD1 (6 bases). Trimming shortened V by 4 bases and J by 2 bases, and 15 bases separated the two germline ends. Germline CDR1 is SGDLS and CDR2 is YYNGEE. CDR3 size: 15 residues. The CDR3 protein is CASSITVTGNYGYTF. The CDR3, as DNA: TGTGCCAGCAGCATAACAGTAACAGGGAACTATGGCTACACCTTC. The full variable domain, in which reference TRBV9 and TRBJ1-2 provide the parts outside the CDR3, is DSGVTQTPKHLITATGQRVTLRCSPRSGDLSVYWYQQSLDQGLQFLIQYYNGEERAKGNILERFSAQQFPDLHSELNLSSLELGDSALYFCASSITVTGNYGYTFGSGTRLTVV.

As regards this clone: Other DNA sequences in this specimen translate into the identical CDR3. This sequence joins TRBV19 and TRBJ2-2; 9 positions match TRBD2. Per germline, CDR1 LNHDA and CDR2 SQIVND (reference sequence). The CDR3 loop spans 20 amino acids. J lost 3 bases, V lost 4 bases, and 18 bases had no gene match. CDR3 sequence reads: CASSSQRGGRGGPHTGELFF. The DNA for the CDR3 is TGTGCCAGTAGTAGCCAGCGAGGGGGGCGGGGGGGCCCCCACACCGGGGAGCTGTTTTTT.

The chain combines TRBV29-1 with TRBJ2-7; no definite D call. The V and J ends lost 0 bases and 3 bases respectively, with 9 bases between them. This CDR3 is built from 13 residues. The V gene's germline CDR1 is SQVTM and CDR2 ANQGSEA. The CDR3 here is CSVEDSWGYEQYF. The CDR3 DNA reads as TGCAGCGTTGAAGATTCGTGGGGCTACGAGCAGTACTTC.

V usage is TRBV9 and J usage is TRBJ2-3, with no clear D. CDR1 SGDLS and CDR2 YYNGEE come from the germline V gene. Deletions cut 0 bases from V and 5 bases from J, with 4 bases between. The CDR3 consists of 12 residues. CDR3 sequence (DNA): TGTGCCAGCAGCGTAGAAGGAGATACGCAGTATTTT. This codes for CASSVEGDTQYF.

This chain connects TRBV20-1 to TRBJ1-4; 8 bases are shared with TRBD1. This CDR3 comprises 11 residues. The V segment lost 2 bases and the J segment 10 bases; nucleotides outside the gene matches: 0. Germline V lookup: CDR1 DFQATT, CDR2 SNEGSKA (reference sequence). As DNA, the CDR3 is TGCAGTGCTAGAACAGGGGGAAAACTGTTTTTT. The encoded protein is CSARTGGKLFF.

The genes are TRBV5-6 and TRBJ1-2; D call uncertain. The CDR3 is 13 amino acids. Trimming took off 4 bases at V and 7 bases at J, with 14 bases between the two ends. The germline V gene has CDR1 SGHDT and CDR2 YYEEEE. CDR3 amino acids: CASSALEVPGYTF. The CDR3 coding sequence is TGTGCCAGCAGCGCTTTAGAGGTTCCTGGCTACACCTTC.

J is TRBJ2-2 and V is TRBV29-1; D might be TRBD1 or TRBD2, each matching 5 bases. The V end was cut by 4 bases, the J end by 9 bases, with 18 bases between. CDR1 is SQVTM, CDR2 ANQGSEA, per germline. This CDR3 is built from 14 residues. CDR3 region: CSVALGLGARELFF. The DNA for the CDR3 is TGCAGCGTTGCCCTCGGTCTCGGGGCCCGGGAGCTGTTTTTT.

This clone was recorded only once. Here the CDR3 DNA reads TGCGCCAGCAGCCGTCCAAGGGCAGGGGGCGGTTCTAAGGACACTGAAGCTTTCTTT. It is translated as CASSRPRAGGGSKDTEAFF. The J gene is TRBJ1-1, the V gene TRBV4-1; 8 positions agree with TRBD1. CDR1 and CDR2 (germline): MGHRA, YSYEKL. CDR3 length: 19 residues. The V segment lost 4 bases and the J segment 3 bases; nucleotides outside the gene matches: 19.

The genes are TRBV7-2 and TRBJ2-1; D may be TRBD1 or TRBD2 (5 bases each). The CDR3 spans 15 residues. V was clipped by 2 bases and J by 2 bases, with 10 bases between them. Germline lookup yields CDR1 SGHTA and CDR2 FQGNSA. In DNA, the CDR3 is TGTGCCAGCAGCTTAAATGTGGGGGCCTACAATGAGCAGTTCTTC. As protein: CASSLNVGAYNEQFF.

This clone was detected once. The chain has TRBV7-2 and TRBJ2-1, with D tentatively TRBD2 (5 bases). The CDR3 has 16 residues. Germline-derived CDR1 and CDR2 are SGHTA and FQGNSA. Trimming stripped 4 bases from V and 7 bases from J, with 20 bases between. The CDR3: CASSSGTSRGMNEQFF. The CDR3 nucleotides are TGTGCCAGCAGCTCAGGAACTAGTCGGGGAATGAATGAGCAGTTCTTC.

This clone was counted a few times. The rearrangement links TRBV27 to TRBJ2-7, with 7 bases identical to TRBD1. The CDR3 sequence is 15 residues long. Germline V lookup: CDR1 MNHEY, CDR2 SMNVEV (reference sequence). J lost 3 bases, V lost 5 bases, and 10 bases had no gene match. CDR3 DNA sequence: TGTGCCAGCAGTCCCCGAACGGGACAGAACTACGAGCAGTACTTC. This translates into CASSPRTGQNYEQYF.

The V and J genes are TRBV23-1 and TRBJ1-1, with D perhaps TRBD1 (5 bases). TRBV23-1 is marked as an open reading frame, function uncertain. The CDR3 totals 18 residues. V shed 0 bases and J shed 3 bases, with 20 bases lying between them. The chain's CDR3 is CASSQSGGIQGGDTEAFF. CDR3 DNA: TGCGCCAGCAGTCAATCGGGCGGAATTCAGGGTGGCGACACTGAAGCTTTCTTT.

This CDR3 is CASSLSVQGSSPLHF. The CDR3 nucleotides are TGTGCCAGCAGTTTATCGGTACAGGGTTCGTCACCCCTCCACTTT. The rearrangement uses TRBV27 and TRBJ1-6; D is perhaps TRBD1 (6 bases). From germline, CDR1 is MNHEY and CDR2 SMNVEV (reference sequence). The V gene lost 0 bases and the J gene lost 10 bases, with 13 bases spanning the gap. The CDR3 is 15 amino acids.

This rearrangement joins TRBV21-1 to TRBJ2-7; the table's D call TRBD2 went unverified against the DNA. TRBV21-1 is a pseudogene locus. This CDR3 region has 17 residues. Written as DNA, the CDR3 is TGTGCCAGCAGCAAAGCCAGGACTAGCGGGGACTCCTACGAGCAGTACTTC. Protein product: CASSKARTSGDSYEQYF.

The DNA of the CDR3 is TGTGCCAGCAGAAGGGACAGCGGTTATGGCTACACCTTC. Protein sequence: CASRRDSGYGYTF. This chain joins TRBV6-4 and TRBJ1-2, with TRBD1 matching over 7 bases. Germline V gene data show CDR1 as MRHNA and CDR2 as SNTAGT. Unmatched junction bases numbered 6, after V lost 6 bases and J lost 5 bases. The CDR3 runs 13 residues.

The rearrangement links TRBV9 to TRBJ2-7; tentatively, D is TRBD2 (6 bases). Germline V lookup: CDR1 SGDLS, CDR2 YYNGEE. Between the trimmed V and J ends, which lost 2 bases and 0 bases, there was a span of 9 bases. The CDR3 sequence is 14 residues long. CDR3 protein: CASSVRDSSYEQYF. The CDR3 DNA follows: TGTGCCAGCAGCGTCCGGGACTCCTCCTACGAGCAGTACTTC.

The V gene is TRBV27, the J gene TRBJ1-2; TRBD1 matches 8 bases. Germline V gene sequence: CDR1 MNHEY, CDR2 SMNVEV (reference sequence). Trimming removed 3 bases from V and 4 bases from J; junction bases left unmatched: 10. The CDR3 sequence is 16 residues long. The CDR3 loop is CASSFGQGGYPYGYTF. CDR3 nucleotide sequence: TGTGCCAGCAGTTTCGGACAGGGCGGCTACCCCTATGGCTACACCTTC.

The chain employs TRBV9 and TRBJ2-2; unclear D gene. The length of the CDR3 is 13 residues. Trimming shortened V by 1 base and J by 7 bases, and 8 bases separated the two germline ends. Germline V CDR1 and CDR2: SGDLS, YYNGEE. DNA of the CDR3: TGTGCCAGCAGCGTAAAGGGTCACGGGGAGCTGTTTTTT. It codes for CASSVKGHGELFF.

V and J are TRBV10-3 and TRBJ2-5; D tentatively fits TRBD1 or TRBD2 (5 bases each). The CDR3 consists of 14 residues. Germline assignment: CDR1 ENHRY and CDR2 SYGVKD. V lost 6 bases, J lost 4 bases, and 15 bases lay in between. CDR3 nucleotides: TGTGCCATCAGGAGTGACGGGGCCTCAGAGACCCAGTACTTC. This gives the protein CAIRSDGASETQYF.

This clone was recorded once. This chain joins TRBV7-2 and TRBJ2-1; no clear D gene. Trimming took 2 bases from V and 7 from J, leaving 12 bases between them. This CDR3 has 14 amino acids. Germline V gene lookup returns CDR1 SGHTA and CDR2 FQGNSA. CDR3 nucleotides: TGTGCCAGCAGCTTACGCCAGCGCCGAAATGAGCAGTTCTTC. Its protein product is CASSLRQRRNEQFF.

The CDR3 nucleotides are TGTGCCAGCAGCTTCTCCCTCGGACTAGCCGACGGGGAGCTGTTTTTT. It is translated as CASSFSLGLADGELFF. The J gene is TRBJ2-2, the V gene TRBV7-9, with 8 bases aligning to TRBD2. CDR1 is SEHNR and CDR2 is FQNEAQ in the germline V gene (reference sequence). The CDR3 is 16 amino acids. After removal of 3 bases from V and 7 bases from J, the junction contained 10 bases not matched to a gene.

The V call is TRBV6-5, the J call TRBJ2-7; 10 bases are a match to TRBD1. CDR1 and CDR2 (germline): MNHEY, SVGAGI. The CDR3 is 14 residues long. With 8 bases clipped from V and 5 bases from J, the junction kept 9 bases outside the gene matches. The DNA of the CDR3 is TGTGCCAGCGCGGGCCGGGACAGGGGTCACGAGCAGTACTTC. Its protein product is CASAGRDRGHEQYF.

CDR3 in DNA: TGTGCCAGCAGTCGAACGGGACAGGGAACAGATACGCAGTATTTT. Its protein product is CASSRTGQGTDTQYF. V usage is TRBV7-3 and J usage is TRBJ2-3, with TRBD1 identical over 9 bases. Trimming took 6 bases from V and 3 from J; bases not matched to a gene: 7. Germline V gives CDR1 SGHTA, CDR2 FQGTGA. This CDR3 region has 15 residues.